This TCR beta chain was documented in a study of cytomegalovirus exposure and HLA in healthy donors. Study context: The same platform was used for the 120 validation repertoires and the 600 to 700 first-cohort repertoires, a later analysis reported. Study results and caveats: Among the CMV-associated chains, a few were confirmed in vitro as specific for CMV antigens. As was reported, the classifier diagnosed cytomegalovirus status with high specificity and sensitivity.

Details on this clone: The antigen remains unidentified.

Separate from the roughly 700-subject first cohort was the approximately 110-subject validation cohort, to which the donors belonged. The repertoire was sequenced with immunoSEQ multiplex PCR; TCRdb's copy has only in-frame clones and lacks some. The sample lists fewer than 350,000 clones; 70% to 90% were seen once. The CDR3 totals 15 residues. V was clipped by 3 bases and J by 8 bases; unmatched bases: 13. Germline V gene lookup returns CDR1 SGDLS and CDR2 YYNGEE. Sequencing was carried out using PBMCs. The TCR sequence derives from a young woman in good health and CMV-seronegative. The chain uses TRBV9 and TRBJ1-2, with 7 bases matching TRBD1. The CDR3 DNA follows: TGTGCCAGCAGCGCGATCAAAGGGGGCGCGGAGGGCTACACCTTC. Protein sequence: CASSAIKGGAEGYTF. The complete variable domain, with remaining parts taken from reference TRBV9 and TRBJ1-2, reads DSGVTQTPKHLITATGQRVTLRCSPRSGDLSVYWYQQSLDQGLQFLIQYYNGEERAKGNILERFSAQQFPDLHSELNLSSLELGDSALYFCASSAIKGGAEGYTFGSGTRLTVV.